This entry describes one T cell receptor (beta chain). Its antigen is not identified. The sample is drawn from a study of blood T cells in healthy people across ages. Study observations and caveats: It was held that the diversity estimates obtained from one million T cells were underestimates. As age increased, TCR beta diversity per million T cells fell in a roughly linear fashion. Both higher diversity and more naive CD4+ cells marked long-lived donors when set against aged donors.

Germline V gene data show CDR1 as SQVTM and CDR2 as ANQGSEA. There are 14 residues in the CDR3. Trimming shortened V by 3 bases and J by 1 base, and 12 bases separated the two germline ends. With a J-beta primer mix and a sample-barcoded 5' primer, a second PCR ran 7 to 11 cycles. Carrying 12 random nucleotides, a template-switch adaptor labeled each individual cDNA molecule. TCRdb processed the 5' RACE reads anew with MiXCR; each CDR3 protein has one entry. In the table there are 1.5 million to 2 million distinct CDR3 sequences, 28% of which are singletons. The rearrangement links TRBV29-1 to TRBJ1-1; a possible D gene is TRBD1 (6 bases). Sequences were obtained from blood. This sequence was found in a woman aged 25 to 45 in good health. CDR3 region: CSVDLRGTNTEAFF. The CDR3 DNA reads as TGCAGCGTTGATTTGAGGGGGACGAACACTGAAGCTTTCTTT.